The 29 T cell receptor beta chains presented below share a single source sample, sequenced in a study of blood T cell repertoires in COVID-19. The protocol was immunoSEQ multiplex PCR, while the TCRdb copy is restricted to in-frame clones and leaves out a portion. The data contain 160,000 or so clones, around 90% of them singletons. Sequenced input: peripheral blood. The receptors originated from a man aged 55-75 years with acute or convalescent COVID-19.

The V call is TRBV24-1, the J call TRBJ2-1, with D uncertain. This CDR3 comprises 13 residues. Trimming pared 6 bases from V and 4 bases from J, leaving 9 bases between. Germline values: CDR1 KGHDR, CDR2 SFDVKD. The CDR3 DNA follows: TGTGCCACCAGTTCTCCTAAATACAATGAGCAGTTCTTC. Encoded protein: CATSSPKYNEQFF.

The genes are TRBV29-1 and TRBJ2-5; 10 bases map to TRBD1. Trimming cost V 6 bases and J 4 bases; bases outside gene matches: 11. In germline, CDR1 is SQVTM, CDR2 ANQGSEA. CDR3 size: 15 residues. The CDR3 bases are TGCAGCGTCAAGCCCGGGACAGGGGTTATAGAGACCCAGTACTTC. Translating gives CSVKPGTGVIETQYF.

This chain joins TRBV30 and TRBJ1-3; TRBD1 agrees at 8 bases. Germline CDR1 reads GTSNPN; CDR2 reads SVGIG (reference sequence). The CDR3 is made up of 21 amino acids. Trimming took 4 bases from V and 0 from J; bases not matched to a gene: 23. The chain's CDR3 is CAWKRRGGQGYGESSGNTIYF. CDR3 in DNA: TGTGCCTGGAAGCGCCGGGGAGGACAGGGTTATGGGGAAAGCTCTGGAAACACCATATATTTT.

This chain uses TRBV2 with TRBJ1-6; 7 positions match TRBD1. The V gene's germline CDR1 is SNHLY and CDR2 FYNNEI. The CDR3 length is 14 residues. Trimming took 10 bases from V and 7 from J; bases not matched to a gene: 10. The CDR3 here is CATTEGAGNSPLHF. The CDR3 DNA reads TGTGCCACCACGGAGGGGGCTGGGAATTCACCCCTCCACTTT.

The chain is built from TRBV6-6 and TRBJ2-7; TRBD1 might be the D (6 bases). Trimming removed 4 bases from V and 0 bases from J, with 16 bases in between. CDR3 size: 16 residues. CDR1 is MNHNY, CDR2 SVGAGI, per germline (reference sequence). The DNA for the CDR3 is TGTGCCAGCAGTTCCGGCGGACAGTCACGCTCCTACGAGCAGTACTTC. It specifies CASSSGGQSRSYEQYF.

The chain combines TRBV25-1 with TRBJ1-4; 7 positions match TRBD1. V was pared by 4 bases and J by 3 bases, with 2 bases of the junction left unmatched. Germline CDR1 reads MGHDK; CDR2 reads SYGVNS. The CDR3 has 14 residues. The CDR3 nucleotides read TGTGCCAGCAGTGTCGGGACAGCTAATGAAAAACTGTTTTTT. Encoded protein: CASSVGTANEKLFF.

V is TRBV11-2 and J is TRBJ1-3; D is unclear. CDR1 and CDR2 from the germline V gene are SGHAT and FQNNGV. This CDR3 has 15 residues. V lost 4 bases and J lost 0, with 10 bases in between. CDR3 amino acids: CASSSRSSSGNTIYF. CDR3 DNA sequence: TGTGCCAGCAGCTCTAGGAGTAGCTCTGGAAACACCATATATTTT. The full variable domain, rest sourced from reference TRBV11-2 and TRBJ1-3, is EAGVAQSPRYKIIEKRQSVAFWCNPISGHATLYWYQQILGQGPKLLIQFQNNGVVDDSQLPKDRFSAERLKGVDSTLKIQPAKLEDSAVYLCASSSRSSSGNTIYFGEGSWLTVV.

The rearrangement joins TRBV7-2 to TRBJ2-3; possible D gene TRBD2, 5 bases. V gave up 2 bases and J gave up 5 bases, with 11 bases separating them. Germline CDR1 SGHTA, CDR2 FQGNSA. This CDR3 comprises 14 residues. CDR3 residues: CASSLQTKEDTQYF. As DNA, the CDR3 is TGTGCCAGCAGCTTACAGACTAAGGAAGATACGCAGTATTTT. Full variable domain (remainder filled in from reference TRBV7-2 and TRBJ2-3): GAGVSQSPSNKVTEKGKDVELRCDPISGHTALYWYRQSLGQGLEFLIYFQGNSAPDKSGLPSDRFSAERTGGSVSTLTIQRTQQEDSAVYLCASSLQTKEDTQYFGPGTRLTVL.

This chain uses TRBV7-9 with TRBJ2-7; no clear D. With 5 bases removed from V and 2 bases from J, the gap between germline ends came to 16 bases. The length of the CDR3 is 15 residues. Germline CDR1 SEHNR, CDR2 FQNEAQ (reference sequence). The CDR3 DNA follows: TGTGCCAGCAGCAAAACGTTGGCAGATACCTACGAGCAGTACTTC. Translating it yields CASSKTLADTYEQYF.

The chain uses TRBV4-1 and TRBJ2-1; 11 bases agree with TRBD2. This CDR3 comprises 17 residues. Trimming removed 1 base from V and 5 bases from J; junction bases left unmatched: 7. Germline V lookup: CDR1 MGHRA, CDR2 YSYEKL. Written as DNA, the CDR3 is TGCGCCAGCAGCCAAGGGAGGGGGACTAGCGGCCACAATGAGCAGTTCTTC. This gives the protein CASSQGRGTSGHNEQFF.

The table lists this clone with a few counts. This chain uses TRBV19 with TRBJ1-4; D gene ambiguous. Trimming left V 2 bases short and J 8 bases short, with 15 bases between. CDR3 size: 15 residues. Germline V gives CDR1 LNHDA, CDR2 SQIVND (reference sequence). The CDR3 spells CASSIISGAGEKLFF. CDR3 nucleotide sequence: TGTGCCAGTAGTATAATCTCTGGAGCGGGGGAAAAACTGTTTTTT.

The V gene is TRBV19, the J gene TRBJ1-1; 10 bases map to TRBD1. Germline CDR1 is LNHDA and CDR2 is SQIVND (reference sequence). V shed 9 bases, J shed 1 base, and the junction held 8 bases outside the gene matches. The CDR3 runs 15 residues. In DNA, the CDR3 is TGTGCCAGCCGACTGACAGGGGGCGCGAACACTGAAGCTTTCTTT. This encodes CASRLTGGANTEAFF.

CDR3 protein: CASSVAWGPYEQYF. DNA of the CDR3: TGTGCCAGCAGCGTTGCATGGGGGCCCTACGAGCAGTACTTC. The chain combines TRBV9 with TRBJ2-7; possible D gene TRBD1, 6 bases. Trimming left V 2 bases short and J 2 bases short, with 11 bases between. Germline CDR1 and CDR2: SGDLS and YYNGEE. This CDR3 is built from 14 residues.

The chain employs TRBV9 and TRBJ2-7; 13 bases fit TRBD2. The CDR3 is 15 residues long. The V and J ends lost 4 bases and 2 bases, in that order; junction bases with no gene match: 3. Germline V CDR1 and CDR2: SGDLS, YYNGEE. CDR3 coding DNA: TGTGCCAGCAGCCTCACTAGCGGGGGGGCCTACGAGCAGTACTTC. This gives the protein CASSLTSGGAYEQYF.

V usage is TRBV6-5 and J usage is TRBJ1-1; a weak D match, TRBD1 (5 bases). This CDR3 region has 14 residues. Germline assignment: CDR1 MNHEY and CDR2 SVGAGI. V was pared by 7 bases and J by 1 base, with 13 bases between. The CDR3 sequence: CASTHRGGNTEAFF. The DNA of the CDR3 is TGTGCCAGCACCCACCGGGGGGGGAACACTGAAGCTTTCTTT.

The rearrangement joins TRBV12-5 to TRBJ2-7; TRBD1 agrees at 8 bases. The germline CDR1 and CDR2 sequences are LGHNT and FRNRAP. CDR3 size: 17 residues. J lost 2 bases, V lost 4 bases, and 13 bases had no gene match. CDR3 DNA: TGTGCTAGTGGTTCCCATTACTCGGACAGGGAGGCCTACGAGCAGTACTTC. This codes for CASGSHYSDREAYEQYF.

This clone was seen only once. The chain has TRBV6-5 and TRBJ1-1; D remains unclear. V was pared by 6 bases and J by 4 bases, with 9 bases between. Germline CDR1 and CDR2: MNHEY and SVGAGI. The CDR3 covers 12 residues. The CDR3 protein is CASSRIGTEAFF. CDR3 DNA: TGTGCCAGCAGCAGGATCGGCACTGAAGCTTTCTTT.

The chain has TRBV5-6 and TRBJ1-3; D possibly corresponds to TRBD1 (5 bases). The germline V gene encodes CDR1 SGHDT and CDR2 YYEEEE. Trimming took 5 bases from V and 4 from J, leaving 13 bases between them. The CDR3 consists of 14 residues. The CDR3 DNA is TGTGCCAGCAGTTGGGACTTGGGGGGAAACACCATATATTTT. Translating it yields CASSWDLGGNTIYF.

CDR3 amino acids: CAIKSGGNEQFF. CDR3 in DNA: TGTGCCATCAAAAGCGGGGGCAATGAGCAGTTCTTC. The chain carries TRBV10-3 and TRBJ2-1, with TRBD2 matching 8 bases. The junction had 2 bases not matched to a gene; V was cut back by 7 bases and J by 6 bases. This CDR3 is 12 amino acids long. Per germline, CDR1 ENHRY and CDR2 SYGVKD.

The chain combines TRBV9 with TRBJ2-3, with TRBD1 as a possible D gene (6 bases). CDR3 length: 17 residues. V lost 3 bases and J lost 2, with 19 bases in between. Per germline, CDR1 SGDLS and CDR2 YYNGEE. The DNA of the CDR3 is TGTGCCAGCAGCGAATCCATTGGACAGCTATCCACAGATACGCAGTATTTT. This sequence encodes CASSESIGQLSTDTQYF. Full variable domain (remainder filled in from reference TRBV9 and TRBJ2-3): DSGVTQTPKHLITATGQRVTLRCSPRSGDLSVYWYQQSLDQGLQFLIQYYNGEERAKGNILERFSAQQFPDLHSELNLSSLELGDSALYFCASSESIGQLSTDTQYFGPGTRLTVL.

V and J are TRBV6-5 and TRBJ2-2; 8 nucleotides align to TRBD1. Germline CDR1 reads MNHEY; CDR2 reads SVGAGI. V lost 5 bases to trimming and J lost 4 bases; unmatched junction nucleotides: 6. The CDR3 loop spans 15 amino acids. CDR3 residues: CASSPRTGSTGELFF. The CDR3 nucleotides read TGTGCCAGCAGTCCCCGGACAGGGAGCACCGGGGAGCTGTTTTTT.

The chain uses TRBV13 and TRBJ2-3; 7 nucleotides line up with TRBD1. Unmatched junction bases numbered 13, after V lost 8 bases and J lost 2 bases. Germline values: CDR1 PRHDT, CDR2 FYEKMQ (reference sequence). This CDR3 spans 16 amino acids. The CDR3 region has the DNA TGTGCCAGCCACCACACGAGAGGGGGCCTCACAGATACGCAGTATTTT. It is translated as CASHHTRGGLTDTQYF. Filled out from reference TRBV13 and TRBJ2-3, the complete variable domain reads AAGVIQSPRHLIKEKRETATLKCYPIPRHDTVYWYQQGPGQDPQFLISFYEKMQSDKGSIPDRFSAQQFSDYHSELNMSSLELGDSALYFCASHHTRGGLTDTQYFGPGTRLTVL.

This clone was detected a few times. The rearrangement joins TRBV24-1 to TRBJ2-3; D is perhaps TRBD1 (6 bases). Germline values: CDR1 KGHDR, CDR2 SFDVKD. V was cut by 3 bases and J by 4 bases, with 13 bases left in between. This CDR3 has 15 amino acids. The CDR3, as DNA: TGTGCCACCAGTGATCCCAGACAGGTCCCAGATACGCAGTATTTT. This gives the protein CATSDPRQVPDTQYF.

V and J are TRBV12-5 and TRBJ2-2; unclear D gene. The CDR3 covers 13 residues. Germline lookup yields CDR1 LGHNT and CDR2 FRNRAP. Trimming took off 6 bases at V and 2 bases at J, with 7 bases between the two ends. CDR3 in amino acids: CASGIINTGELFF. In DNA form, the CDR3 reads TGTGCTAGTGGAATCATCAACACCGGGGAGCTGTTTTTT.

J is TRBJ1-2 and V is TRBV7-9; perhaps TRBD1 as D (5 bases). The CDR3 is made up of 14 amino acids. Germline assignment: CDR1 SEHNR and CDR2 FQNEAQ (reference sequence). Trimming took off 1 base at V and 4 bases at J, with 10 bases between the two ends. The CDR3 DNA reads as TGTGCCAGCAGCTTAGATCAGGGCCCCTATGGCTACACCTTC. Translation gives CASSLDQGPYGYTF. The full variable domain, with the rest looked up from reference TRBV7-9 and TRBJ1-2, is DTGVSQNPRHKITKRGQNVTFRCDPISEHNRLYWYRQTLGQGPEFLTYFQNEAQLEKSRLLSDRFSAERPKGSFSTLEIQRTEQGDSAMYLCASSLDQGPYGYTFGSGTRLTVV.

The V call is TRBV27, the J call TRBJ1-2; a possible D gene is TRBD1 (5 bases). V was clipped by 0 bases and J by 7 bases, with 12 bases between them. Germline V gives CDR1 MNHEY, CDR2 SMNVEV (reference sequence). CDR3 length: 14 amino acids. The CDR3 region is CASSLSSGWGGYTF. Here the CDR3 DNA reads TGTGCCAGCAGTTTATCGTCAGGGTGGGGTGGCTACACCTTC.

The chain uses TRBV12-3 or TRBV12-4 and TRBJ2-1; D is unclear. Trimming pared 7 bases from V and 9 bases from J, leaving 10 bases between. This CDR3 comprises 11 residues. CDR3 in amino acids: CASTEQTEQFF. The CDR3 nucleotides are TGTGCCAGCACCGAACAGACTGAGCAGTTCTTC.

The rearrangement links TRBV11-2 to TRBJ2-7; no clear D gene. V lost 0 bases and J 4 bases, leaving 10 bases between the germline ends. This CDR3 is built from 14 residues. Germline V gives CDR1 SGHAT, CDR2 FQNNGV. CDR3 region: CASSLDFGQYEQYF. CDR3 DNA: TGTGCCAGCAGCTTAGATTTTGGCCAATACGAGCAGTACTTC.

The CDR3 nucleotides are TGTGCCAGTAGTGTTGATAGGGGAATGGGCGAGCAGTACTTC. Translated: CASSVDRGMGEQYF. The J gene is TRBJ2-7, the V gene TRBV19, with TRBD1 as a possible D gene (5 bases). Trimming took off 5 bases at V and 6 bases at J, with 17 bases between the two ends. The CDR3 is 14 residues long. CDR1 LNHDA and CDR2 SQIVND come from the germline V gene (reference sequence).